This T cell receptor (beta chain) was sequenced for a study of monozygotic twins with inflammatory bowel disease. Per germline, CDR1 SGHRS and CDR2 YFSETQ. This CDR3 is 12 amino acids long. TCRdb derives one entry per CDR3 protein from the 5' RACE reads, leaving out DNA. This sample's clone table lists under 200,000 distinct CDR3 sequences. Sequencing was carried out using blood. V usage is TRBV5-1 and J usage is TRBJ2-3. This TCR was recovered from a human donor with ulcerative colitis or Crohn's disease, or a healthy co-twin of an affected twin (not recorded which). This CDR3 is CASSLGSDTQYF.